This note documents a single TCR beta chain sequence. Its antigen is as yet unknown. The PCR used 60 Vbeta and 13 Jbeta primers. Profiling relied on immunoSEQ multiplex PCR, and the TCRdb table lists in-frame clones only, not all of them. The sample lists 140,000 or so clones; about 82% were seen once. This record belongs to a study of cytomegalovirus exposure and HLA in healthy donors. Overall study: Of roughly 360 genotyped donors, about 81% grouped in the Caucasian-associated ancestry cluster. Study-wide findings and caveats: Another analysis was done later, and it associated approximately 17,000 TCR beta sequences with HLA alleles at 0.05 false discovery rate. Per a later analysis, HLA-associated TCR beta chains showed more clonal expansion than other, equally common TCR beta chains. In vitro experiments confirmed that a few CMV-associated chains were specific for CMV antigens.

This receptor was obtained from a male donor in good health and CMV-seronegative. Specimen: PBMCs.

CDR3 sequence: CASSSRDRDYEQFF. In DNA form, the CDR3 reads TGTGCCAGCAGCAGCCGGGACAGGGACTATGAGCAGTTCTTC. The chain joins TRBV11-1 to TRBJ2-1, with TRBD1 matching over 9 bases. From germline, CDR1 is SGHAT and CDR2 FQDESV (reference sequence). The CDR3 contains 14 residues. V lost 5 bases to trimming and J lost 8 bases; unmatched junction nucleotides: 7. Variable domain in full (rest from reference TRBV11-1 and TRBJ2-1): EAEVAQSPRYKITEKSQAVAFWCDPISGHATLYWYRQILGQGPELLVQFQDESVVDDSQLPKDRFSAERLKGVDSTLKIQPAELGDSAMYLCASSSRDRDYEQFFGPGTRLTVL.